This T cell receptor beta chain is from a study of Graves' ophthalmopathy and Graves' hyperthyroidism. Ophthalmopathy-affected donors exhibited moderate-to-severe activity, CAS ≥3, NOSPECS ≥4, and duration under 3 months. Worth noting for this clonotype: The antigen is unknown.

General study points: With roughly 69% sensitivity and about 74% specificity, the model predicted ophthalmopathy progression.

RNA transcripts served as template for amplifying TCR beta CDR3 sequences. Second-round multiplex PCR followed a first-round RT-PCR using HTBI primers. TCRdb re-called the multiplex PCR reads through MiXCR, storing one row per CDR3 protein. The sample has hundreds of thousands of distinct CDR3 sequences, 35% to 50% seen once. Germline V gene sequence: CDR1 SQVTM, CDR2 ANQGSEA. This CDR3 comprises 12 residues. This clonotype was sampled from an adult man with Graves' ophthalmopathy. Material for sequencing was peripheral blood. This chain joins TRBV29-1 and TRBJ2-7; D might be TRBD2 (7 bases). The J call is in doubt because the DNA end fits TRBJ2-5 better. CDR3 in DNA: TGCAGCGTTGGGGGGGGCCGATGGACCCAGTACTTC. As protein: CSVGGGRWTQYF.